One sample yielded the 24 T cell receptor beta chains listed below, sequenced in a study of technical replicates of blood from several donors. Assay used: immunoSEQ multiplex PCR; TCRdb lists only in-frame clones, some missing. This sample has about 62,000 clones, with 95% to 98% found just once. What was sequenced was T cells isolated from PBMCs. These receptor sequences come from a human donor in good health.

The chain links TRBV29-1 to TRBJ2-2; TRBD1 matches 8 bases. CDR1 and CDR2 from the germline V gene are SQVTM and ANQGSEA. The CDR3 loop spans 14 amino acids. With 4 bases clipped from V and 4 bases from J, the junction kept 5 bases outside the gene matches. CDR3 bases: TGCAGCGTTGGACAGGGGAGGCTCACCGGGGAGCTGTTTTTT. Translating it yields CSVGQGRLTGELFF.

This chain uses TRBV15 with TRBJ2-5, with TRBD2 matching over 7 bases. Trimming removed 1 base from V and 6 bases from J; junction bases left unmatched: 5. This CDR3 contains 14 residues. The germline gives CDR1 LNHNV, CDR2 YYDKDF (reference sequence). The CDR3 is CATSRGGGRQTQYF. As DNA, the CDR3 is TGTGCCACCAGCAGAGGGGGGGGTAGGCAGACCCAGTACTTC.

J is TRBJ2-7 and V is TRBV27; D possibly corresponds to TRBD2 (6 bases). Trimming pared 8 bases from V and 1 base from J, leaving 12 bases between. Germline CDR1 reads MNHEY; CDR2 reads SMNVEV (reference sequence). This CDR3 has 13 amino acids. In DNA form, the CDR3 reads TGTGCCAGCGGACTACACCTTTCCTACGAGCAGTACTTC. Protein product: CASGLHLSYEQYF.

V gene TRBV19 combines with J gene TRBJ1-1, with TRBD1 matching 11 bases. The V gene's germline CDR1 is LNHDA and CDR2 SQIVND (reference sequence). V lost 5 bases and J lost 9; bases outside the gene matches: 8. CDR3 length: 14 residues. This chain's CDR3 is CASSAGTGGRKAFF. In nucleotides, the CDR3 is TGTGCCAGTAGTGCCGGGACAGGGGGACGGAAAGCTTTCTTT.

This clone was detected only once. This chain links TRBV4-2 with TRBJ2-5; 7 bases agree with TRBD2. This CDR3 comprises 16 residues. CDR1 and CDR2 from the germline V gene are LGHNA and YNFKEQ. V lost 4 bases to trimming and J lost 5 bases; unmatched junction nucleotides: 13. The CDR3 nucleotides read TGTGCCAGCAGCCCTCGTACGGGAGGTACGGATGAGACCCAGTACTTC. Its protein is CASSPRTGGTDETQYF.

The chain employs TRBV7-9 and TRBJ2-1; no firm D call. The V gene's germline CDR1 is SEHNR and CDR2 FQNEAQ (reference sequence). This CDR3 has 15 residues. V was trimmed by 0 bases and J by 0 bases, leaving 6 bases between them. The DNA of the CDR3 is TGTGCCAGCAGCTTAGCTAGAGGCTCCTACAATGAGCAGTTCTTC. Its translation is CASSLARGSYNEQFF.

The chain links TRBV5-1 to TRBJ2-1; 8 bases agree with TRBD2. J was trimmed by 12 bases and V by 4 bases; bases with no gene match: 12. CDR1 and CDR2 (germline): SGHRS, YFSETQ. The CDR3 covers 14 residues. The CDR3 spells CASSPSGLEPLQFF. CDR3 nucleotide sequence: TGCGCCAGCAGCCCTTCGGGACTAGAACCTTTGCAGTTCTTC.

The chain combines TRBV5-1 with TRBJ1-1; TRBD1 matches 11 bases. CDR1 is SGHRS and CDR2 is YFSETQ in the germline V gene. Trimming took 8 bases from V and 5 from J; bases not matched to a gene: 11. The CDR3 has 15 residues. This chain's CDR3 is CASTDRTGGRTEAFF. The CDR3 coding sequence is TGCGCCAGTACCGATAGGACAGGGGGCAGAACTGAAGCTTTCTTT.

The rearrangement uses TRBV5-4 and TRBJ1-2, with TRBD1 matching over 9 bases. The CDR3 contains 14 residues. Germline V lookup: CDR1 SGHNT, CDR2 YYREEE (reference sequence). V shed 5 bases, J shed 13 bases, and the junction held 15 bases outside the gene matches. The CDR3 sequence: CASSRAGTGMVGTF. DNA for the CDR3: TGTGCCAGCAGTCGCGCCGGGACAGGGATGGTAGGCACCTTC.

As DNA, the CDR3 is TGTGCCAGCAGCTTACAGGAAGGTGGCTACACCTTC. Protein product: CASSLQEGGYTF. The V and J genes are TRBV5-5 and TRBJ1-2, with D tentatively TRBD1 (5 bases). V was pared by 2 bases and J by 7 bases, with 9 bases between. Germline assignment: CDR1 SGHKS and CDR2 YYEKEE (reference sequence). This CDR3 is 12 amino acids long. Using reference TRBV5-5 and TRBJ1-2 for the parts outside the CDR3, the full variable domain is DAGVTQSPTHLIKTRGQQVTLRCSPISGHKSVSWYQQVLGQGPQFIFQYYEKEERGRGNFPDRFSARQFPNYSSELNVNALLLGDSALYLCASSLQEGGYTFGSGTRLTVV.

This clone came up once. The CDR3 sequence is CASSLAGLALYQETQYF. The CDR3 DNA follows: TGTGCCAGCAGTTTAGCGGGACTAGCGTTGTACCAAGAGACCCAGTACTTC. The chain joins TRBV28 to TRBJ2-5; TRBD2 matches 10 bases. The germline gives CDR1 MDHEN, CDR2 SYDVKM. CDR3 size: 17 residues. J lost 0 bases, V lost 2 bases, and 6 bases had no gene match.

The chain is built from TRBV5-6 and TRBJ2-7; 14 bases map to TRBD2. CDR1 SGHDT and CDR2 YYEEEE come from the germline V gene. The CDR3 loop spans 16 amino acids. With 2 bases clipped from V and 2 bases from J, the junction kept 3 bases outside the gene matches. The DNA for the CDR3 is TGTGCCAGCAGCTTCAAGGGACTAGCGGGGGCCTACGAGCAGTACTTC. Translation: CASSFKGLAGAYEQYF. The full variable domain, its missing parts supplied by reference TRBV5-6 and TRBJ2-7, is DAGVTQSPTHLIKTRGQQVTLRCSPKSGHDTVSWYQQALGQGPQFIFQYYEEEERQRGNFPDRFSGHQFPNYSSELNVNALLLGDSALYLCASSFKGLAGAYEQYFGPGTRLTVT.

This chain links TRBV7-9 with TRBJ2-7; D possibly corresponds to TRBD2 (6 bases). V was pared by 8 bases and J by 5 bases, with 10 bases between. Germline CDR1 reads SEHNR; CDR2 reads FQNEAQ (reference sequence). The CDR3 spans 11 residues. CDR3 DNA sequence: TGTGCCAGCTCGAGGAGGGACGAGCAGTACTTC. As protein: CASSRRDEQYF.

The chain recombines TRBV5-1 with TRBJ2-3; unclear D gene. There are 14 residues in the CDR3. In germline, CDR1 is SGHRS, CDR2 YFSETQ. Between the trimmed V and J ends, which lost 2 bases and 0 bases, there was a span of 7 bases. The CDR3 region is CASSFLSSTDTQYF. The CDR3 DNA follows: TGCGCCAGCAGCTTCCTTTCTAGCACAGATACGCAGTATTTT.

This chain uses TRBV28 with TRBJ1-2; D perhaps matches TRBD1 (6 bases). Germline V gives CDR1 MDHEN, CDR2 SYDVKM. The V and J ends lost 8 bases and 5 bases respectively, with 15 bases between them. This CDR3 has 13 residues. The CDR3 coding sequence is TGTGCCAGCGCAATCTACAGGGTTTATGGCTACACCTTC. This codes for CASAIYRVYGYTF.

The chain uses TRBV5-1 and TRBJ1-2; D possibly corresponds to TRBD1 (6 bases). The CDR3 sequence is 15 residues long. Germline loops: CDR1 SGHRS, CDR2 YFSETQ. V lost 4 bases and J 3 bases, leaving 16 bases between the germline ends. The DNA for the CDR3 is TGCGCCAGCAGCCGACAGCAGGGGTCTGACTATGGCTACACCTTC. Its protein is CASSRQQGSDYGYTF.

This chain joins TRBV6-1 and TRBJ1-6; weak D call: TRBD1 (6 bases). Germline loops: CDR1 MNHNS, CDR2 SASEGT. The CDR3 totals 15 residues. V was shortened by 3 bases and J by 5 bases, with 11 bases between the two germline ends. The CDR3 nucleotides are TGTGCCAGCAGTGACCCCGCAGGGGATAATTCACCCCTCCACTTT. Translating it yields CASSDPAGDNSPLHF.

The rearrangement uses TRBV27 and TRBJ2-1; D may be TRBD2 (5 bases). The ends were cut back, 2 bases at V and 6 bases at J, with 14 bases in the middle. The V gene's germline CDR1 is MNHEY and CDR2 SMNVEV (reference sequence). The CDR3 loop spans 15 amino acids. The CDR3 sequence is CASSLPLASLNEQFF. CDR3 in DNA: TGTGCCAGCAGTTTACCGCTAGCCTCCCTCAATGAGCAGTTCTTC.

This chain connects TRBV20-1 to TRBJ2-7; D not resolved. V lost 6 bases and J lost 3, with 6 bases in between. Germline V CDR1 and CDR2: DFQATT, SNEGSKA (reference sequence). The CDR3 is made up of 10 amino acids. The CDR3 DNA sequence: TGCAGTGCCACAATCTACGAGCAGTACTTC. Translated: CSATIYEQYF.

The chain recombines TRBV28 with TRBJ1-5, with TRBD1 as a possible D gene (6 bases). CDR3 size: 14 residues. The germline V and J ends were trimmed by 4 bases and 5 bases, with 12 bases remaining between them. Germline V gives CDR1 MDHEN, CDR2 SYDVKM. CDR3 sequence (DNA): TGTGCCAGCAGTTCAGGGGAGGGGGATCAGCCCCAGCATTTT. Amino acid sequence: CASSSGEGDQPQHF.

The J gene is TRBJ2-7, the V gene TRBV29-1, with TRBD1 identical over 11 bases. Germline V gives CDR1 SQVTM, CDR2 ANQGSEA. V dropped 3 bases and J dropped 4; count of bases not matched to a gene: 5. This CDR3 is 14 amino acids long. The CDR3 bases are TGCAGCGTTGATACAGGGACAGGGGGTTACGAGCAGTACTTC. As protein: CSVDTGTGGYEQYF.

The chain couples TRBV30 to TRBJ1-4, with unresolved D. V lost 3 bases and J 0 bases, leaving 17 bases between the germline ends. The CDR3 is made up of 17 amino acids. Germline lookup yields CDR1 GTSNPN and CDR2 SVGIG (reference sequence). This chain's CDR3 is CAWSPTGRRATNEKLFF. The DNA for the CDR3 is TGTGCCTGGAGCCCAACGGGGAGGAGAGCAACTAATGAAAAACTGTTTTTT.

The chain has TRBV4-2 and TRBJ2-7; 12 bases agree with TRBD2. From germline, CDR1 is LGHNA and CDR2 YNFKEQ. The CDR3 consists of 15 residues. V was pared by 2 bases and J by 7 bases, with 6 bases of the junction left unmatched. CDR3 region: CASSQRLAGVGEQYF. The CDR3 DNA follows: TGTGCCAGCAGCCAACGACTAGCGGGAGTGGGTGAGCAGTACTTC.

This rearrangement joins TRBV18 to TRBJ1-1, with D perhaps TRBD1 (5 bases). Germline V gene sequence: CDR1 KGHSH, CDR2 LQKENI. Trimming removed 3 bases at V and 1 base at J, with 9 bases between. This CDR3 spans 14 amino acids. The CDR3 sequence is CASSPFDRNTEAFF. CDR3 bases: TGTGCCAGCTCACCCTTTGACAGGAACACTGAAGCTTTCTTT.